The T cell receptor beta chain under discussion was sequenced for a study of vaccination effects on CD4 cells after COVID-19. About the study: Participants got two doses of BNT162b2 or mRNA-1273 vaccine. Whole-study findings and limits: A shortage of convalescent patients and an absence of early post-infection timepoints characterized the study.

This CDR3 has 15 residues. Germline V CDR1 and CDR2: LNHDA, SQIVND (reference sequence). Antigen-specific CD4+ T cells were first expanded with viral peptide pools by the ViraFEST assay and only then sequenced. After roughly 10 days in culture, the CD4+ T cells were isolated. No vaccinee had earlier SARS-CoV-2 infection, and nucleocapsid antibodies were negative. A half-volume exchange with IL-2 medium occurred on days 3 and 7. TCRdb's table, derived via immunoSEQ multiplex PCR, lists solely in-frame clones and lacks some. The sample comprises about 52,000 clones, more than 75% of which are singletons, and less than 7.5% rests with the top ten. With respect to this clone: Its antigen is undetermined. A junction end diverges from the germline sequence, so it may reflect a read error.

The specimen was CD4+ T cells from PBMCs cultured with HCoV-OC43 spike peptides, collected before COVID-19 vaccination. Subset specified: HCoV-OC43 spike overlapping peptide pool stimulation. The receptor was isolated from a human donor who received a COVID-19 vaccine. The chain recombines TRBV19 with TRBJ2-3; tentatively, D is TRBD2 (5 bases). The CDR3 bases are TGTGCCAGTAGTATAGGGAGCGGAGGCACATATACGCAGTATTTT. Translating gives CASSIGSGGTYTQYF. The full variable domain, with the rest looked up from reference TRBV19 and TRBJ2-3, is DGGITQSPKYLFRKEGQNVTLSCEQNLNHDAMYWYRQDPGQGLRLIYYSQIVNDFQKGDIAEGYSVSREKKESFPLTVTSAQKNPTAFYLCASSIGSGGTYTQYFGPGTRLTVL.